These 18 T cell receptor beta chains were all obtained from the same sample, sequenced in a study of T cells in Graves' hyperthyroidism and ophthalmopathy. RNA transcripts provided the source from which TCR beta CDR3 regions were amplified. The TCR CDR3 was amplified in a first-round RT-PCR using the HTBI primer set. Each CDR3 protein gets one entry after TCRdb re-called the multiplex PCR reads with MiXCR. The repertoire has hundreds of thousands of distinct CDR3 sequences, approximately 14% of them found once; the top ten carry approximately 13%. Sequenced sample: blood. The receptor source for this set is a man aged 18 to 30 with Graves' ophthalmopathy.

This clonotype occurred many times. The CDR3 spells CASSPWANTEAFF. Here the CDR3 DNA reads TGTGCCAGCAGCCCTTGGGCTAACACTGAAGCTTTCTTT. V usage is TRBV14 and J usage is TRBJ1-1; D unclear. Trimming stripped 4 bases from V and 2 bases from J, with 8 bases between. Germline CDR1 and CDR2: SGHDN and FVKESK. This CDR3 comprises 13 residues.

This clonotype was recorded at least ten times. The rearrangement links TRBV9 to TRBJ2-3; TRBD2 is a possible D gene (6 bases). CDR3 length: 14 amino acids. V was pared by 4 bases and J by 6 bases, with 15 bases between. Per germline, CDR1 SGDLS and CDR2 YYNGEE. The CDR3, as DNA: TGTGCCAGCAGCTTTGGGGCTAGCGTGGATACGCAGTATTTT. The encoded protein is CASSFGASVDTQYF.

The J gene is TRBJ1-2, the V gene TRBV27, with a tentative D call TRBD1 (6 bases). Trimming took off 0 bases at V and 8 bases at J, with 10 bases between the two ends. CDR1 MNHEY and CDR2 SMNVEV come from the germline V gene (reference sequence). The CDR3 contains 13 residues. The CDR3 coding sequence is TGTGCCAGCAGTTTATCGTCAGGGGTCGGCTACACCTTC. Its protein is CASSLSSGVGYTF.

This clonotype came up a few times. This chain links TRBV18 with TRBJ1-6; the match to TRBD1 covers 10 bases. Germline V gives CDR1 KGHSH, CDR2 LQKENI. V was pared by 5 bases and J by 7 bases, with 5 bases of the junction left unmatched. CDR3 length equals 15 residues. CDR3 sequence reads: CASSVPGQGNSPLHF. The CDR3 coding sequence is TGTGCCAGCTCAGTACCGGGACAGGGGAATTCACCCCTCCACTTT.

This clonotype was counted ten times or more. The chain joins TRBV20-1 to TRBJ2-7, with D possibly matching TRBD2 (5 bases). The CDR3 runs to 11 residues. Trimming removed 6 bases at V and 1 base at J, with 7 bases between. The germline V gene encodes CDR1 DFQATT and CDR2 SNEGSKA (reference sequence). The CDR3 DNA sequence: TGCAGTGCCCGGGAATCCTACGAGCAGTACTTC. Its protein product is CSARESYEQYF.

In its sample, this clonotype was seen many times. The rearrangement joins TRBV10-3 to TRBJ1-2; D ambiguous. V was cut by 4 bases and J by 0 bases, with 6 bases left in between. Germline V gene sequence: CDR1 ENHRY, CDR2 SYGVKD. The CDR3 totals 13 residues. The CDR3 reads CAISGTTNYGYTF. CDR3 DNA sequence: TGTGCCATCAGTGGGACCACTAACTATGGCTACACCTTC.

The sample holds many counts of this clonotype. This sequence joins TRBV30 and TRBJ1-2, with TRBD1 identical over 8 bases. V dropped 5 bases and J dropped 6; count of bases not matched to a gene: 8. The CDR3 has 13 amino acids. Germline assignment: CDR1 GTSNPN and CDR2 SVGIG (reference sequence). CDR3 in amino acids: CAWLDRGPHGYTF. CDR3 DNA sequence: TGTGCCTGGCTCGACAGGGGCCCGCATGGCTACACCTTC.

CDR3 DNA sequence: TGTGCCAGTAACATGGGTGATACCTACGAGCAGTACTTC. Translated, it gives CASNMGDTYEQYF. The rearrangement uses TRBV19 and TRBJ2-7, with D unresolved. The CDR3 extends over 13 amino acids. Trimming took off 7 bases at V and 2 bases at J, with 12 bases between the two ends. CDR1 is LNHDA, CDR2 SQIVND, per germline (reference sequence).

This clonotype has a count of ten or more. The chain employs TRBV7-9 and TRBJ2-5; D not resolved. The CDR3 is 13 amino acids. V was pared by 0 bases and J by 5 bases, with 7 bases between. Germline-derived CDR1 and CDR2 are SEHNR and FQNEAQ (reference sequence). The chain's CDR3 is CASSLAGSETQYF. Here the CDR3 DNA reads TGTGCCAGCAGCTTAGCGGGGTCGGAGACCCAGTACTTC.

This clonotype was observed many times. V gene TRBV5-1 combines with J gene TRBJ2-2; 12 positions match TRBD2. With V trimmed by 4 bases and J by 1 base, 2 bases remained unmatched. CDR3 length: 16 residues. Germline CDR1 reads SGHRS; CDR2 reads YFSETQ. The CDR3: CASSRGLAGNTGELFF. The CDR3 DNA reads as TGCGCCAGCAGCCGGGGACTAGCGGGGAACACCGGGGAGCTGTTTTTT.

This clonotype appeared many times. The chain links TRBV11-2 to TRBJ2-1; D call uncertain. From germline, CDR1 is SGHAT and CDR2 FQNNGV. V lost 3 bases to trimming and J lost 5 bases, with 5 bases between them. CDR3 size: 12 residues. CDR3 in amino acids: CASSFGHNEQFF. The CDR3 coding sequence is TGTGCCAGCAGCTTCGGACACAATGAGCAGTTCTTC.

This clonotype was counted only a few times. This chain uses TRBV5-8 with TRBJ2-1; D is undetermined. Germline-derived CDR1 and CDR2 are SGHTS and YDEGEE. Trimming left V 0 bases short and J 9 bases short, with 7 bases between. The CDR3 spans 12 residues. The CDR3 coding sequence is TGTGCCAGCAGCTTGGAGAGTCGTGAGCAGTTCTTC. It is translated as CASSLESREQFF.

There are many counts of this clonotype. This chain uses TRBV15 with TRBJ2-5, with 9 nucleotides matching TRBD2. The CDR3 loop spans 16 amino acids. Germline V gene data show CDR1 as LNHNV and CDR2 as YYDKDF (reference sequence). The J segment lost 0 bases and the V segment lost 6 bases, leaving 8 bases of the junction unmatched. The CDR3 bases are TGTGCCACCAGGGGGGGACTAGCAGTGTACCAAGAGACCCAGTACTTC. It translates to CATRGGLAVYQETQYF.

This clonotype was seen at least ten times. The CDR3 protein is CASSMLWDTEAFF. The CDR3 DNA sequence: TGTGCCAGTAGTATGCTGTGGGACACTGAAGCTTTCTTT. This sequence joins TRBV19 and TRBJ1-1; no firm D call. Trimming shortened V by 3 bases and J by 3 bases, and 8 bases separated the two germline ends. The CDR3 spans 13 residues. Germline values: CDR1 LNHDA, CDR2 SQIVND (reference sequence).

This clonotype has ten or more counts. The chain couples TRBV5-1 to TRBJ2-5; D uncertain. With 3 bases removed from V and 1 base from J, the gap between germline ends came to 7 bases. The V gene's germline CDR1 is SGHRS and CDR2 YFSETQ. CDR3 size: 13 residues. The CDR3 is CASSSELQETQYF. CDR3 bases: TGCGCCAGCAGCTCGGAACTCCAAGAGACCCAGTACTTC.

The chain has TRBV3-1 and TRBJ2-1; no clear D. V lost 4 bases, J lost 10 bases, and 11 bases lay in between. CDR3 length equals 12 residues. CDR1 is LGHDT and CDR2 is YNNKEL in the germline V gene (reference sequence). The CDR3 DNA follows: TGTGCCAGCAGCCTTGCAGTAGGAGAGCAGTTCTTC. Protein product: CASSLAVGEQFF.

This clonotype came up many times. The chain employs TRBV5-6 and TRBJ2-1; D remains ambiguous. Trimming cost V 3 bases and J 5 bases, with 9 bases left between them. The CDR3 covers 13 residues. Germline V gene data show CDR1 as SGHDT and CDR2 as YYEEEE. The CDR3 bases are TGTGCCAGCAGCTCTACACTTCACAATGAGCAGTTCTTC. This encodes CASSSTLHNEQFF.

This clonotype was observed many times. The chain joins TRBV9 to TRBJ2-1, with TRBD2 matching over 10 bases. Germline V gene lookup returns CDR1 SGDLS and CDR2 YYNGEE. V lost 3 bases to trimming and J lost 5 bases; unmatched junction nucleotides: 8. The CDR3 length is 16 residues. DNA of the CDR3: TGTGCCAGCAGCGCGGAGAGCGGGAGGGCCCACAATGAGCAGTTCTTC. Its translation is CASSAESGRAHNEQFF.